This T cell receptor (beta chain) was captured in a study of T cell responses to AZD1222 COVID-19 vaccine. The V segment lost 7 bases and the J segment 4 bases; nucleotides outside the gene matches: 10. Germline V lookup: CDR1 LGHNA, CDR2 YNFKEQ. The CDR3 has 15 residues. The data were produced by immunoSEQ multiplex PCR, yet TCRdb's version contains in-frame clones alone and is incomplete. Altogether about 99,000 clones are present, around nine tenths being singletons, with the ten largest covering approximately 3%. In the case of this clone: Its target is not known.

Study-wide findings and caveats: Baseline serology detected seropositivity in only six AZD1222 recipients. Spike-specific TCR breadth and depth both grew after two AZD1222 doses. Mostly white British, mostly female donors; authors suggested clonal diversity may be underestimated.

This chain uses TRBV4-2 with TRBJ2-1, with 7 bases matching TRBD2. The sequencing here drew on peripheral blood, taken 28 days after the second dose of the MenACWY control vaccine. The TCR originated in an adult who received the MenACWY meningococcal vaccine as a control. The CDR3 DNA reads TGTGCCAGCAACAGTAGGAGCGGGGATTACAATGAGCAGTTCTTC. It yields the protein CASNSRSGDYNEQFF.